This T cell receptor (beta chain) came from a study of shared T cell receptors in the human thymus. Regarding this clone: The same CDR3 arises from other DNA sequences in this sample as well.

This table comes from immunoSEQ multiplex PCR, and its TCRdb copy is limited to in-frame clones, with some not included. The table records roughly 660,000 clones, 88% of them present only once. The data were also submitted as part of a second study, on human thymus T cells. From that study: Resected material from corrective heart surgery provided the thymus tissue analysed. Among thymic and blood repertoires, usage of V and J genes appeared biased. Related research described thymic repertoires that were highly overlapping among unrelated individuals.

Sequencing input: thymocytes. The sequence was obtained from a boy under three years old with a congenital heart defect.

In DNA form, the CDR3 reads TGTGCCAGCAGTTTGACAGGGAACTATGGCTACACCTTC. This codes for CASSLTGNYGYTF. The rearrangement links TRBV27 to TRBJ1-2; TRBD1 aligns across 7 bases. The junction had 0 bases not matched to a gene; V was cut back by 3 bases and J by 2 bases. The CDR3 contains 13 residues. Germline V gives CDR1 MNHEY, CDR2 SMNVEV (reference sequence).